This T cell receptor beta chain stems from a study of identical twins. A few counts support this clonotype. A single record per CDR3 protein comes from TCRdb applying MiXCR to the 5' RACE reads. The sample consists of some 320,000 distinct CDR3 sequences, around an eighth of them appearing once. Germline loops: CDR1 MGHRA, CDR2 YSYEKL. The CDR3 spans 16 residues. The junction had 5 bases not matched to a gene; V was cut back by 0 bases and J by 1 base. The sample was also reused in another study, on yellow fever vaccine responses in identical twins.

Sequenced: CD8+ T cells sorted from blood. The chain combines TRBV4-1 with TRBJ1-2, with TRBD1 identical over 7 bases. This TCR came from a woman under 30 in good health. CDR3 amino acids: CASSQENRGFNYGYTF. The DNA for the CDR3 is TGCGCCAGCAGCCAAGAAAACAGGGGCTTTAACTATGGCTACACCTTC.